The rows below give T cell receptor beta chains drawn from one sample of a study of shared clonotypes between healthy human individuals. Profiling relied on immunoSEQ multiplex PCR, and the TCRdb table lists in-frame clones only, not all of them. The repertoire holds millions of clones, with 93% as singletons. Input material: naive CD8+ T cells from PBMCs. The receptor source for this set is a man between 18 and 35 years old in good health. Some clones in this sample may be carry-over from other donors' samples. The CDR3 runs from the conserved cysteine through the conserved F or W. The D gene is left open where the match is weak. Size tells how often a clone was seen (once, few, many) or the class of an expanded clone, and some rows leave it out.

V	J	D	size	CDR3	DNA
TRBV5-4	TRBJ1-1	.	.	CASSWGVLNTEAFF	TGTGCCAGCAGCTGGGGAGTCCTGAACACTGAAGCTTTCTTT
TRBV12-2	TRBJ2-2	.	.	CASRLGPSGELFF	TGTGCAAGTCGCTTGGGGCCGTCCGGGGAGCTGTTTTTT
TRBV7-8	TRBJ1-5	.	.	CASSLTLGQFYNQPQHF	TGTGCCAGCAGCTTAACCCTAGGACAGTTTTACAATCAGCCCCAGCATTTT
TRBV4-1	TRBJ2-2	TRBD2	.	CASSQDLLAANTGELFF	TGCGCCAGCAGCCAAGATCTTCTAGCGGCGAACACCGGGGAGCTGTTTTTT
TRBV28	TRBJ2-1	.	.	CAVLNGEQFF	TGTGCCGTCCTTAACGGTGAGCAGTTCTTC
TRBV11-2	TRBJ2-7	TRBD1	.	CASSSRDREAYEQYF	TGTGCCAGCAGCAGCCGGGACAGGGAAGCCTACGAGCAGTACTTC
TRBV5-6	TRBJ2-7	.	.	CASSVLSYEQYF	TGTGCCAGCAGCGTGCTATCCTACGAGCAGTACTTC
TRBV9	TRBJ2-1	TRBD1	.	CASSVARVGTGIDEQFF	TGTGCCAGCAGCGTAGCTCGGGTTGGGACAGGGATCGATGAGCAGTTCTTC
TRBV27	TRBJ2-7	.	.	CASSLYLGGYEQYF	TGTGCCAGCAGTTTATACCTAGGGGGGTACGAGCAGTACTTC
TRBV5-8	TRBJ2-5	.	.	CASSRSGRPKETQYF	TGTGCCAGCAGCCGCTCGGGACGCCCTAAGGAGACCCAGTACTTC
TRBV4-1	TRBJ2-2	.	.	CASSQDLRQNTGELFF	TGCGCCAGCAGCCAAGATCTAAGGCAGAACACCGGGGAGCTGTTTTTT
TRBV5-6	TRBJ2-1	.	once	CASSLRSGPYNEQFF	TGTGCCAGCAGCTTGAGGTCGGGACCCTACAATGAGCAGTTCTTC
TRBV9	TRBJ2-3	.	.	CATSLGGQSDTQYF	TGTGCCACCTCCCTGGGGGGCCAGTCAGATACGCAGTATTTT
TRBV10-3	TRBJ2-3	.	.	CATLTDSLTDTQYF	TGTGCCACCCTGACCGATTCTCTAACAGATACGCAGTATTTT
TRBV9	TRBJ1-2	TRBD1	.	CASSVGGGRAYGYTF	TGTGCCAGCAGCGTAGGAGGGGGCCGCGCCTATGGCTACACCTTC
TRBV6-1	TRBJ2-7	TRBD1	.	CASSESGTGPYEQYF	TGTGCCAGCAGTGAATCCGGGACAGGACCCTACGAGCAGTACTTC
TRBV29-1	TRBJ1-3	.	once	CSVVPRGDFSGNTIYF	TGCAGCGTTGTCCCCCGGGGGGACTTCTCTGGAAACACCATATATTTT
TRBV19	TRBJ2-7	.	many	CASSRDDHLAIYEQYF	TGTGCCAGTAGTAGGGACGACCACCTCGCTATATACGAGCAGTACTTC
TRBV5-6	TRBJ2-7	.	.	CASSLGRVREQYF	TGTGCCAGCAGCTTGGGCAGGGTCCGCGAGCAGTACTTC
TRBV7-9	TRBJ2-2	TRBD1	.	CASSLPGQGGTGELFF	TGTGCCAGCAGCCTCCCGGGACAGGGGGGCACCGGGGAGCTGTTTTTT
TRBV19	TRBJ1-1	.	.	CASSTLQGPLNTEAFF	TGTGCCAGTAGTACCCTTCAGGGACCTCTTAATACTGAAGCTTTCTTT
TRBV27	TRBJ1-2	.	.	CASSRQDGLYGYTF	TGTGCCAGCAGTAGACAGGACGGGCTGTATGGCTACACCTTC
TRBV5-6	TRBJ2-5	.	.	CASSPWTILRETQYF	TGTGCCAGCAGCCCATGGACAATCCTGCGGGAGACCCAGTACTTC
TRBV6-6	TRBJ1-3	.	.	CASSYSGREGNTIYF	TGTGCCAGCAGTTACTCGGGCCGCGAGGGAAACACCATATATTTT
TRBV9	TRBJ2-7	TRBD2	.	CASSVVAGGTYEQYF	TGTGCCAGCAGCGTAGTTGCGGGGGGTACCTACGAGCAGTACTTC
TRBV11-2	TRBJ1-2	.	few	CASSLGLNYGYTF	TGTGCCAGCAGCTTAGGACTTAACTATGGCTACACCTTC
TRBV7-9	TRBJ1-5	TRBD1	.	CASSLVVVGEGAGQPQHF	TGTGCCAGCAGCTTAGTGGTTGTCGGGGAGGGGGCAGGTCAGCCCCAGCATTTT
TRBV7-9	TRBJ1-2	TRBD1	.	CASSLDRGPTYGYTF	TGTGCCAGCAGCTTAGACAGGGGGCCTACCTATGGCTACACCTTC
TRBV7-9	TRBJ1-2	TRBD1	.	CASSPRTGANYGYTF	TGTGCCAGCAGCCCTCGGACAGGAGCTAACTATGGCTACACCTTC
TRBV28	TRBJ2-1	TRBD2	.	CASSFPREFGNEQFF	TGTGCCAGCAGTTTCCCGCGGGAGTTCGGCAATGAGCAGTTCTTC
TRBV11-2	TRBJ1-5	.	.	CASSLEGGWPQHF	TGTGCCAGCAGCTTAGAGGGCGGGTGGCCCCAGCATTTT
TRBV19	TRBJ2-1	TRBD2	.	CASSYRDYPYNEQFF	TGTGCCAGTAGTTACCGGGACTATCCATACAATGAGCAGTTCTTC
TRBV7-9	TRBJ1-1	.	.	CASGDTARKNTEAFF	TGTGCCAGCGGCGACACGGCACGAAAGAACACTGAAGCTTTCTTT
TRBV5-3	TRBJ1-6	.	.	CARSPLGGPQSSYNSPLHF	TGTGCCAGAAGCCCCTTGGGGGGGCCCCAGAGCTCCTATAATTCACCCCTCCACTTT
TRBV6-5	TRBJ2-3	.	.	CASTPGLSTDTQYF	TGTGCCAGCACCCCGGGACTTAGCACAGATACGCAGTATTTT
TRBV10-3	TRBJ1-2	.	.	CAISDIIDGPGTGYTF	TGTGCCATCAGTGATATTATTGATGGTCCGGGTACCGGCTACACCTTC
TRBV5-4	TRBJ1-1	TRBD1	.	CASSGDRVRTGPPLDTEAFF	TGTGCCAGCAGCGGGGACAGGGTCAGAACGGGACCCCCCCTGGACACTGAAGCTTTCTTT
TRBV28	TRBJ2-7	TRBD1	.	CASSFRAGGMGEQYF	TGTGCCAGCAGTTTTAGGGCAGGGGGAATGGGCGAGCAGTACTTC
TRBV11-2	TRBJ1-2	TRBD1	.	CASSLEVGQGFYGYTF	TGTGCCAGCAGCTTAGAAGTTGGACAGGGATTCTATGGCTACACCTTC
TRBV5-5	TRBJ2-2	.	once	CASSLGPSSTGELFF	TGTGCCAGCAGCTTGGGGCCTAGTAGTACCGGGGAGCTGTTTTTT
TRBV7-9	TRBJ2-1	TRBD1	once	CASSRETGGYEQFF	TGTGCCAGCAGCCGCGAGACAGGGGGGTATGAGCAGTTCTTC
TRBV27	TRBJ2-7	.	.	CASSPSRAYEQYF	TGTGCCAGCAGCCCATCAAGGGCTTACGAGCAGTACTTC
TRBV5-1	TRBJ2-3	TRBD2	.	CASSHSREKTDTQYF	TGCGCCAGCAGCCACTCGCGGGAGAAAACAGATACGCAGTATTTT
TRBV10-1	TRBJ2-3	TRBD2	.	CASSESPLAVEYTQYF	TGCGCCAGCAGTGAGTCTCCGCTAGCGGTTGAATATACGCAGTATTTT
TRBV7-9	TRBJ1-1	.	.	CASSFWAEGFEAFF	TGTGCCAGCAGCTTTTGGGCCGAGGGTTTTGAAGCTTTCTTT
TRBV27	TRBJ2-3	TRBD2	.	CASSYLQTSGTDTQYF	TGTGCCAGCAGTTATCTACAGACTAGCGGCACAGATACGCAGTATTTT
TRBV19	TRBJ2-2	.	.	CASSITAAGSGELFF	TGTGCCAGTAGTATAACCGCCGCTGGGTCCGGGGAGCTGTTTTTT
TRBV5-8	TRBJ1-5	.	.	CASSETGTPINQPQHF	TGTGCCAGCAGCGAGACCGGGACGCCGATCAATCAGCCCCAGCATTTT
TRBV7-9	TRBJ2-7	.	.	CASTGGAAMGEQYF	TGTGCCAGCACCGGGGGCGCGGCCATGGGGGAGCAGTACTTC
TRBV7-2	TRBJ2-7	.	.	CASSSVGQHEQYF	TGTGCCAGCAGCTCCGTCGGGCAGCACGAGCAGTACTTC
TRBV7-9	TRBJ2-1	.	.	CASRAGALYNEQFF	TGTGCCAGCAGAGCAGGGGCCCTCTACAATGAGCAGTTCTTC
TRBV30	TRBJ1-3	.	.	CAWMEPRTEVGNTIYF	TGTGCCTGGATGGAACCCAGGACAGAGGTTGGAAACACCATATATTTT
TRBV7-8	TRBJ2-1	TRBD1	.	CASSPEDRGYNEQFF	TGTGCCAGCAGCCCGGAGGACAGGGGATACAATGAGCAGTTCTTC
TRBV27	TRBJ2-3	.	.	CASSPGVRRTDTQYF	TGTGCCAGCAGTCCAGGGGTCCGACGCACAGATACGCAGTATTTT
TRBV9	TRBJ2-3	.	.	CASSVEVVADTQYF	TGTGCCAGCAGCGTAGAGGTGGTTGCAGATACGCAGTATTTT
TRBV27	TRBJ2-7	TRBD1	.	CASSFARTGGSYEQYF	TGTGCCAGCAGTTTCGCTCGGACAGGGGGCTCCTACGAGCAGTACTTC
TRBV19	TRBJ2-7	.	.	CASSIDPSGSYEQYF	TGTGCCAGTAGTATAGACCCCTCCGGCTCCTACGAGCAGTACTTC
TRBV5-1	TRBJ2-7	.	once	CASKPLGGGYEQYF	TGCGCCAGCAAGCCCCTTGGGGGCGGCTACGAGCAGTACTTC
TRBV30	TRBJ2-7	.	.	CAGSSGAVSYEQYF	TGTGCCGGTTCGAGTGGAGCGGTGTCCTACGAGCAGTACTTC